These 19 T cell receptor beta chains came from one sample sequenced in a study of T cell clonality in common variable immunodeficiency. Clones were read by immunoSEQ multiplex PCR, and TCRdb kept only the in-frame ones, dropping some. There are more than 35,000 clones in the sample, none observed a single time. The sample consisted of peripheral blood mononuclear cells. The source of these receptors is a person aged 18 to 70 in good health.

This clone was seen repeatedly, ten times or more. The read terminates 3 residues before the CDR3 end, so the remaining end is supplied by the germline J gene. The chain joins TRBV5-1 to TRBJ2-6; TRBD1 matches 7 bases. CDR3 size: 16 residues. Unmatched junction bases numbered 6, after V lost 2 bases and J lost 4 bases. From germline, CDR1 is SGHRS and CDR2 YFSETQ. The CDR3 bases that were read are TGCGCCAGCAGCTTAAACAGGGGCGAGGGGGCCAACGTC. Its translation: CASSLNRGEGANV. The entire CDR3 protein reads CASSLNRGEGANVLTF.

This clone was observed at least ten times. The read halts 3 residues ahead of the CDR3 end, with the missing end drawn from the germline J gene. V and J are TRBV12-3 or TRBV12-4 and TRBJ2-2; D possibly corresponds to TRBD2 (6 bases). V lost 7 bases, J lost 5 bases, and 11 bases lay in between. CDR3 length: 13 residues. The CDR3 bases that were read are TGTGCCAGCAAGCGGGCGGGAACCGGGGAG. This sequence encodes CASKRAGTGE. The whole CDR3 sequence reads CASKRAGTGELFF.

This clone was observed at least ten times. One base away lies a much larger clone, so this may be a sequencing read error. Read data end 3 residues before the CDR3 end; the end is taken from the germline J gene. The rearrangement joins TRBV4-2 to TRBJ2-7, with 8 nucleotides matching TRBD1. Germline CDR1 LGHNA, CDR2 YNFKEQ. This CDR3 region has 15 residues. Incomplete CDR3 DNA: TGCGTCAGCAGCCAAAGGCAAGGGACAGGATACGAG. Amino acids: CVSSQRQGTGYE. The complete CDR3 protein is CVSSQRQGTGYEQYF.

This clone was seen at least ten times. One junction end disagrees with the germline gene, perhaps due to a read error. Sequencing ends 3 residues short of the CDR3 end; the germline J gene provides the rest. V usage is TRBV29-1 and J usage is TRBJ2-2; D is perhaps TRBD1 (7 bases). Germline loops: CDR1 SQVTM, CDR2 ANQGSEA. The CDR3 is 14 amino acids. Here the CDR3 reads CSVKGAGWTGGLFF. Incomplete CDR3 DNA: TGCAGCGTCAAGGGGGCAGGGTGGACCGGGGGG.

This clone was counted a few times. The read halts 3 residues ahead of the CDR3 end, with the missing end drawn from the germline J gene. The chain couples TRBV7-2 to TRBJ2-2, with TRBD2 matching over 9 bases. With V trimmed by 0 bases and J by 5 bases, 10 bases remained unmatched. From germline, CDR1 is SGHTA and CDR2 FQGNSA. The CDR3 consists of 18 residues. This CDR3 is CASSLAAGGPIKTGELFF. CDR3 DNA (partial): TGTGCCAGCAGCTTAGCGGCGGGAGGGCCAATAAAGACCGGGGAG.

This clone was observed many times. The read finishes 3 residues shy of the CDR3 end, and the germline J gene is used to complete it. J is TRBJ2-5 and V is TRBV30, with 8 bases lining up with TRBD2. CDR3 length: 13 residues. Germline CDR1 GTSNPN, CDR2 SVGIG (reference sequence). V dropped 4 bases and J dropped 1; count of bases not matched to a gene: 2. The chain's CDR3 is CAWTAGGQETQYF. The covered CDR3 bases are TGTGCCTGGACCGCGGGAGGCCAAGAGACC.

This clone appeared many times. The CDR3 loop is CASSPSGSGTDTQYF. CDR3 bases read: TGTGCCAGCAGCCCTAGCGGGAGTGGAACAGATACG. This sequence joins TRBV5-4 and TRBJ2-3; 10 bases fit TRBD2. With the read ending 3 residues before the CDR3 end, the germline J gene is used to fill in that end. Losses at the gene ends were 4 bases for V and 3 bases for J; bases not matched to a gene: 5. From germline, CDR1 is SGHNT and CDR2 YYREEE (reference sequence). This CDR3 has 15 residues.

This clone has at least ten counts. The read is 3 residues too short to cover the CDR3 end, so that end is filled in from the germline J gene. The rearrangement uses TRBV18 and TRBJ2-7, with D hard to call. The CDR3 is made up of 13 amino acids. V dropped 2 bases and J dropped 5 bases, with 10 bases sitting between them. CDR1 and CDR2 (germline): KGHSH, LQKENI. The CDR3 loop reads CASSPGQSHEQYF. The sequenced CDR3 bases are TGTGCCAGCTCACCAGGGCAGAGCCACGAG. Full variable domain (missing parts from reference TRBV18 and TRBJ2-7): NAGVMQNPRHLVRRRGQEARLRCSPMKGHSHVYWYRQLPEEGLKFMVYLQKENIIDESGMPKERFSAEFPKEGPSILRIQQVVRGDSAAYFCASSPGQSHEQYFGPGTRLTVT.

This clone showed up many times. The read is 3 residues too short to cover the CDR3 end, so that end is filled in from the germline J gene. The J gene is TRBJ1-1, the V gene TRBV10-3; D remains ambiguous. CDR3 size: 14 residues. Germline CDR1 reads ENHRY; CDR2 reads SYGVKD. V gave up 0 bases and J gave up 6 bases, with 11 bases separating them. The CDR3: CAISESRGVAEAFF. CDR3 DNA (partial): TGTGCCATCAGTGAGTCGCGGGGAGTCGCTGAA.

This clone was observed many times. The read is 3 residues too short to cover the CDR3 end, so that end is filled in from the germline J gene. The gene calls are TRBV5-4 and TRBJ1-3; maybe TRBD1 (5 bases). V lost 2 bases and J lost 3, with 12 bases in between. CDR1 SGHNT and CDR2 YYREEE come from the germline V gene (reference sequence). The CDR3 covers 15 residues. The part of the CDR3 DNA that was read is TGTGCCAGCAGCTTTACCGCCCAGGGTGGAAACACC. Amino acid sequence: CASSFTAQGGNT. The complete CDR3 protein is CASSFTAQGGNTIYF. Filled out from reference TRBV5-4 and TRBJ1-3, the complete variable domain reads ETGVTQSPTHLIKTRGQQVTLRCSSQSGHNTVSWYQQALGQGPQFIFQYYREEENGRGNFPPRFSGLQFPNYSSELNVNALELDDSALYLCASSFTAQGGNTIYFGEGSWLTVV.

This clone came up many times. The read gets to within 3 residues of the CDR3 end, and the germline J gene fills in the rest. The chain couples TRBV20-1 to TRBJ1-5, with a weak D call TRBD1 (6 bases). Trimming took 3 bases from V and 2 from J, leaving 11 bases between them. Germline-derived CDR1 and CDR2 are DFQATT and SNEGSKA (reference sequence). The length of the CDR3 is 14 residues. The DNA read from the CDR3 is TGCAGTGCTAGTGTGGGGGCTGGCAATCAGCCC. This gives the protein CSASVGAGNQP. The full CDR3 protein is CSASVGAGNQPQHF.

This clone occurred many times. The read is 3 residues too short to cover the CDR3 end, so that end is filled in from the germline J gene. This rearrangement joins TRBV7-2 to TRBJ1-4; D gene uncertain. V was shortened by 6 bases and J by 8 bases, with 19 bases between the two germline ends. The CDR3 runs 15 residues. Germline CDR1 is SGHTA and CDR2 is FQGNSA. The CDR3 loop reads CASRRRSTDGEKLFF. The DNA read from the CDR3 is TGTGCCAGCAGGAGACGTTCCACTGACGGGGAAAAA.

At least ten counts were recorded for this clone. The sequenced fragment ends 3 residues before the CDR3 boundary, so the rest is inferred from the germline J gene. The chain recombines TRBV18 with TRBJ2-1; D perhaps matches TRBD2 (6 bases). Germline V gene lookup returns CDR1 KGHSH and CDR2 LQKENI. The CDR3 loop spans 16 amino acids. V was shortened by 1 base and J by 6 bases, with 16 bases between the two germline ends. This CDR3 is CASSPLGRDSPNEQFF. Incomplete CDR3 DNA: TGTGCCAGCTCACCACTGGGCAGGGACTCCCCCAATGAG. Variable domain in full (rest from reference TRBV18 and TRBJ2-1): NAGVMQNPRHLVRRRGQEARLRCSPMKGHSHVYWYRQLPEEGLKFMVYLQKENIIDESGMPKERFSAEFPKEGPSILRIQQVVRGDSAAYFCASSPLGRDSPNEQFFGPGTRLTVL.

This clone was found many times. The CDR3 here is CASSFDLVAYEQYF. CDR3 DNA (partial): TGTGCCAGCAGCTTCGACTTGGTCGCCTACGAG. The genes are TRBV7-9 and TRBJ2-7; D unclear. The read finishes 3 residues shy of the CDR3 end, and the germline J gene is used to complete it. The V gene lost 3 bases and the J gene lost 2 bases, with 11 bases spanning the gap. The CDR3 is 14 amino acids. Germline V gene sequence: CDR1 SEHNR, CDR2 FQNEAQ (reference sequence).

This clone came up many times. The junction shows a germline mismatch at one end, possibly a read error. The read halts 3 residues ahead of the CDR3 end, with the missing end drawn from the germline J gene. The chain combines TRBV4-2 with TRBJ2-3, with D perhaps TRBD1 (5 bases). Per the germline V gene, CDR1 is LGHNA and CDR2 is YNFKEQ. The length of the CDR3 is 14 residues. This CDR3 reads CASSQDLGQNTQYF. The part of the CDR3 DNA that was read is TGCGCCAGCAGCCAAGATTTGGGGCAAAATACG.

This clone was seen at least ten times. The CDR3 is cut off 3 residues early in the read; its end comes from the germline J gene. This chain links TRBV2 with TRBJ1-5; 9 bases fit TRBD1. The V gene's germline CDR1 is SNHLY and CDR2 FYNNEI. The length of the CDR3 is 15 residues. V shed 6 bases and J 9 bases; nucleotides not matched to a gene: 12. CDR3 protein: CASSGQTGGLGPQHF. Incomplete CDR3 DNA: TGTGCCAGCAGCGGCCAGACAGGGGGGTTGGGGCCC.

The sample holds many counts of this clone. The read ends 3 residues early relative to the CDR3; the germline J gene fills the gap. The rearrangement joins TRBV2 to TRBJ2-2, with 12 bases lining up with TRBD2. Looked up from germline, CDR1 is SNHLY and CDR2 is FYNNEI. Trimming cost V 10 bases and J 2 bases; bases outside gene matches: 5. CDR3 length: 15 residues. The CDR3 reads CAKRTSGKNTGELFF. CDR3 bases read: TGTGCCAAACGGACTAGCGGGAAAAACACCGGGGAG.

This clone was observed at least ten times. Relative to the germline gene, one junction end is altered; a read error may explain this. The sequenced fragment ends 3 residues before the CDR3 boundary, so the rest is inferred from the germline J gene. The chain joins TRBV4-2 to TRBJ1-5, with 7 bases that match TRBD1. Germline V gives CDR1 LGHNA, CDR2 YNFKEQ. This CDR3 has 16 amino acids. Here the CDR3 reads CASSQDWAGGNQPQHF. The covered CDR3 bases are TGCGCCAGCAGCCAAGATTGGGCAGGGGGTAATCAGCCC.

This clone was picked up many times. The sequenced fragment ends 3 residues before the CDR3 boundary, so the rest is inferred from the germline J gene. The rearrangement uses TRBV14 and TRBJ2-5; no definite D call. The V gene lost 4 bases and the J gene lost 5 bases, with 11 bases spanning the gap. From germline, CDR1 is SGHDN and CDR2 FVKESK. This CDR3 region has 13 residues. The CDR3 DNA, read in part, is TGTGCCAGCAGCCGAAGGGTGTGGGAGACC. Translating it yields CASSRRVWET. The whole CDR3 sequence reads CASSRRVWETQYF. Drawing the rest from reference TRBV14 and TRBJ2-5, the complete variable domain is EAGVTQFPSHSVIEKGQTVTLRCDPISGHDNLYWYRRVMGKEIKFLLHFVKESKQDESGMPNNRFLAERTGGTYSTLKVQPAELEDSGVYFCASSRRVWETQYFGPGTRLLVL.